This passage covers 4 T cell receptor beta chains from one sample sequenced in a study of T cell clones after liver transplantation. Measured with immunoSEQ multiplex PCR; TCRdb has only the in-frame clones, and not every one. The repertoire consists of tens of thousands of clones, with 90% to 95% occurring once and the leading ten covering 0.75% to 1%. This specimen consisted of CD4+ T cells from blood, obtained 25 months after liver transplant. These receptor sequences come from a human patient who received a liver transplant. These T cells may partly come from the graft donor.

This clone turned up a few times. The V gene is TRBV7-2, the J gene TRBJ2-1; unclear D gene. V lost 1 base and J lost 6, with 13 bases in between. The CDR3 has 15 amino acids. Germline V CDR1 and CDR2: SGHTA, FQGNSA. CDR3 protein: CASSLERRRANEQFF. The CDR3 nucleotides are TGTGCCAGCAGCTTAGAGAGGAGAAGGGCCAATGAGCAGTTCTTC.

The V call is TRBV5-1, the J call TRBJ2-7; 8 bases fit TRBD1. The CDR3 totals 13 residues. V was clipped by 4 bases and J by 2 bases; unmatched bases: 2. Germline lookup yields CDR1 SGHRS and CDR2 YFSETQ. The CDR3, as DNA: TGCGCCAGCAGCAGGGACAGGACCTACGAGCAGTACTTC. It encodes CASSRDRTYEQYF.

This chain uses TRBV6-5 with TRBJ2-1, with a possible D match to TRBD2 (6 bases). V was pared by 6 bases and J by 2 bases, with 11 bases between. CDR1 and CDR2 from the germline V gene are MNHEY and SVGAGI. The CDR3 runs 14 residues. Here the CDR3 reads CASSQRAPYNEQFF. The DNA for the CDR3 is TGTGCCAGCAGCCAGCGGGCTCCCTACAATGAGCAGTTCTTC.

This clone appeared once. V gene TRBV9 combines with J gene TRBJ1-2, with 7 nucleotides matching TRBD1. CDR3 length: 18 residues. V shed 4 bases and J 8 bases; nucleotides not matched to a gene: 23. Germline V gene sequence: CDR1 SGDLS, CDR2 YYNGEE. In DNA, the CDR3 is TGTGCCAGCAGCAATAACATAAACGAGGGGGCGCCCCTATGGGGCTACACCTTC. Its protein product is CASSNNINEGAPLWGYTF.